The clone carrying this T cell receptor beta chain was counted between two and nine times. Antigen unknown. This sample is drawn from a study of vaccination effects on CD4 cells after COVID-19. The overall study: Samples came 142 and 148 days after COVID-19 diagnosis, before vaccination.

Sequencing was preceded by expansion of antigen-specific CD4+ T cells with viral peptide pools in the ViraFEST assay. At the end of about 10 days of culture, CD4+ T cells were isolated. SARS-CoV-2 infected the person between March and December 2020, as confirmed by PCR. They grew some 2 million PBMC in each well, adding about 10 IU/ml IL-2 and approximately 9.2 ug/ml peptides. The study's findings and limits: Vaccine-induced new clones formed most post-vaccine spike-reactive clones in convalescents.

Produced via immunoSEQ multiplex PCR; TCRdb's table is partial and in-frame only. The sample lists roughly 27,000 clones, 65% to 75% seen once, with roughly 18% in the top ten. V lost 4 bases, J lost 12 bases, and 16 bases stayed unmatched. This CDR3 comprises 16 residues. Germline values: CDR1 KGHDR, CDR2 SFDVKD. The material was CD4+ T cells from PBMCs cultured with SARS-CoV-2 spike peptides, obtained before COVID-19 vaccination. This chain connects TRBV24-1 to TRBJ2-1, with 8 nucleotides matching TRBD2. The sequence was obtained from a human donor who had a prior SARS-CoV-2 infection. The CDR3: CATSEQPGLDVGLQFF. The DNA of the CDR3 is TGTGCCACCAGTGAGCAGCCGGGACTAGACGTCGGTTTGCAGTTCTTC.